This T cell receptor (beta chain) was profiled in a study of radiotherapy plus CTLA-4 blockade in lung cancer. Study details: Across the patients, objective responses occurred in about 19%, and disease control in roughly 31%. General study points: Clones of tumor-derived TCRs expanded in blood after radiotherapy plus ipilimumab. Early clone dynamics of blood T cells, plus interferon-beta, reportedly predicted response best.

CTLA-4 blockade with ipilimumab, together with focal radiation, was given to patients with chemo-refractory metastatic non-small-cell lung cancer. Assay: immunoSEQ multiplex PCR; the TCRdb copy retains only in-frame clones and omits some. The data contain 95,000 to 150,000 clones, about nine tenths of them singletons. This clone occurred once. What it binds is not known. Germline CDR1 is MGHRA and CDR2 is YSYEKL. V lost 6 bases and J lost 7; bases outside the gene matches: 17. The CDR3 has 17 amino acids. Material: peripheral blood, obtained from a patient treated with radiotherapy plus ipilimumab. The chain employs TRBV4-1 and TRBJ2-7, with 11 positions matching TRBD2. The sequence was collected from a human donor with non-small cell lung cancer that progressed on radiotherapy plus ipilimumab. The CDR3 DNA is TGCGCCAGCAGTCAACCTATGGGACTAGCGGACGTCCGGGAGCAGTACTTC. Residues: CASSQPMGLADVREQYF.